This T cell receptor beta chain appears in the sequencing data of a study of blood T cell repertoires in COVID-19. About the research overall: T cells, B-cell-depleted T cells, or PBMCs supplied cDNA or gDNA.

Repertoires were generated with immunoSEQ multiplex PCR, while TCRdb's copy carries only in-frame clones and drops some. The data hold about 320,000 clones, with 87% observed a single time. Individuals aged roughly 18 to 95 years were recruited from 24 US areas. Participants' reported clinical history set cohort assignment. All recovered Cohort 3 donors got two negative PCRs, got clearance, or saw symptom resolution. The V gene lost 5 bases and the J gene lost 5 bases, with 15 bases spanning the gap. The CDR3 has 14 residues. Germline CDR1 is SGHTA and CDR2 is FQGTGA. The chain uses TRBV7-3 and TRBJ2-5, with unresolved D. The TCR originated in a woman aged 25 to 45 who had recovered from COVID-19. Sequenced input: PBMCs or T cells enriched from blood (not recorded which). The CDR3 reads CASSLPGKEETQYF. CDR3 bases: TGTGCCAGCAGCCTACCGGGTAAAGAGGAGACCCAGTACTTC.